This entry describes one T cell receptor (beta chain). One end of the junction does not line up with germline, which may come from a read error. This record belongs to a study of blood T cells in healthy people across ages. Primers used in a second PCR of roughly 7 to 12 cycles were a sample-barcoded 5' primer and a J-beta primer mix. TCRdb used MiXCR to reprocess the 5' RACE reads, holding one entry per CDR3 protein. Among around 1,000,000 distinct CDR3 sequences listed, approximately 38% were seen once. The CDR3 runs 15 residues. Germline V gives CDR1 LGHNA, CDR2 YSLEER. V usage is TRBV4-3 and J usage is TRBJ1-2; D perhaps matches TRBD1 (6 bases). The sequence was obtained from a man in his late teens or twenties in good health. Sequenced: blood. The CDR3 reads CASSQDPQGSYGCTF. The CDR3 DNA sequence: TGCGCCAGCAGCCAAGATCCACAGGGTTCATATGGCTGCACCTTC.